Listed below are T cell receptor beta chains from one sample, sequenced in a study of CD8 T cells in Susac syndrome. Via MiXCR, TCRdb re-called the immunoSEQ multiplex PCR reads, giving one row per CDR3 protein. The sample has about 160,000 distinct CDR3 sequences, 90% to 96% seen once. Sequenced sample: CD4+ T cells from PBMCs. Receptors originate from a human donor with Susac syndrome. The conserved cysteine and the conserved F or W are not part of the CDR3 here. D genes are given only for firm matches.

NA TRBJ2-1 TRBV9 ASSRIGASALFSPYNEQF
TRBD1 TRBJ2-2 TRBV10-3 AIRGQGAGELF
TRBD1 TRBJ1-2 TRBV29-1 SVRDRAYGYT
NA TRBJ1-2 TRBV20-1 SAEGATSSRPYGYT
NA TRBJ2-5 TRBV7-2 ASSSFQVVETQY
NA TRBJ1-5 TRBV30 AWSVQGDGQPQH
TRBD1 TRBJ1-5 TRBV19 ASAQGAPYSNQPQH
NA TRBJ1-4 TRBV14 ASSQGENEKLF
TRBD2 TRBJ2-2 TRBV27 ASRRAGDAGELF
NA TRBJ1-5 TRBV12-3/TRBV12-4 ASSPQDGQPQH
NA TRBJ2-7 TRBV12-3/TRBV12-4 ASRSGTGTYEQY
TRBD1 TRBJ2-3 TRBV5-1 ASSFDFQGVQY
TRBD1 TRBJ2-2 TRBV7-2 ASSSRQGNGELF
NA TRBJ2-1 TRBV9 ASSGPLSFNEQF
NA TRBJ1-4 TRBV5-1 ASSFRSGSNEKLF
NA TRBJ1-2 TRBV29-1 SVVARFNYGYT
TRBD2 TRBJ2-2 TRBV9 ASSVASGLKQELF
NA TRBJ2-1 TRBV29-1 SVTPLLVHNEQF
TRBD1 TRBJ2-1 TRBV29-1 SVGQGRLDEQF
NA TRBJ1-2 TRBV25-1 ASRGLGPDGYT
NA TRBJ1-2 TRBV19 ASGATRNYGYT
NA TRBJ1-5 TRBV20-1 SARGNSNQPQH
TRBD1 TRBJ2-3 TRBV9 ASSVTGAADTQY
NA TRBJ1-1 TRBV29-1 SVVRDQTNTEAF
TRBD1 TRBJ2-5 TRBV5-1 ASSRTGGDETQY
NA TRBJ2-3 TRBV30 AWSGPTDTQY
TRBD1 TRBJ2-3 TRBV30 AWSQGASDTQY
NA TRBJ2-7 TRBV29-1 SVARGSYEQY
TRBD1 TRBJ1-2 TRBV24-1 ATSASGTGLVGYT
NA TRBJ1-5 TRBV7-2 ASSLRQDQPQH
TRBD2 TRBJ2-3 TRBV9 ASKIAGGGTQY
NA TRBJ2-6 TRBV7-9 ASSVGGFGANVLT
NA TRBJ2-3 TRBV6-5 ASSYMGPSTDTQY
TRBD1 TRBJ2-3 TRBV7-9 ASRKGDRPLRTDTQY
TRBD1 TRBJ1-1 TRBV27 ASHDRGYTEAF
NA TRBJ1-1 TRBV27 ASSQDRNTEAF
NA TRBJ2-5 TRBV6-2/TRBV6-3 ASSRQLGAWVETQY
TRBD1 TRBJ2-5 TRBV20-1 SARSGQGRETQY
TRBD2 TRBJ2-5 TRBV30 AWSAPLRSGKETQY
NA TRBJ2-1 TRBV6-1 ASSPAEGKGNEQF
NA TRBJ2-2 TRBV7-8 ASSLVGKTDTGELF
NA TRBJ2-5 TRBV29-1 SVDGPGMETQY
NA TRBJ2-3 TRBV18 ASSSRGTDTQY
NA TRBJ1-4 TRBV19 ASSSVGTTNEKLF
NA TRBJ2-7 TRBV14 ASSQERDGEQY
NA TRBJ1-2 TRBV3-1 ASSLPGGDYGYT
TRBD2 TRBJ2-3 TRBV7-2 ASSGWVAGGDTQY
TRBD1 TRBJ1-2 TRBV29-1 SVVVPGQGASNYGYT
NA TRBJ1-1 TRBV29-1 SVLRDTFINTEAF
NA TRBJ2-1 TRBV14 ASSQGTSWVYNEQF
NA TRBJ1-2 TRBV29-1 SVEVREGYT
NA TRBJ2-4 TRBV5-1 ASSLDGGGDIQY
TRBD2 TRBJ2-5 TRBV7-8 ASTPTAFSGTKETQY
NA TRBJ1-1 TRBV29-1 SADDFMNTEAF
NA TRBJ2-1 TRBV5-6 ASSLEGTTNEQF
TRBD1 TRBJ1-1 TRBV29-1 SVRGGTGGKIVWTEAF
NA TRBJ2-3 TRBV7-2 ASSLEAAGADTQY